The rows below give T cell receptor beta chains drawn from one sample of a study of blood T cells in healthy people across ages. TCRdb independently ran MiXCR on the 5' RACE reads; one entry per CDR3 protein. Altogether about 1.8 million distinct CDR3 sequences are present, around 50% being singletons, with the ten largest covering more than 2%. What was sequenced was blood. The receptor set was obtained from a woman aged 35 to 49 in good health. Each CDR3 is given with its conserved first and last residue. The D gene is left open where the match is weak. The size entry is marked missing in some rows and otherwise reads once, few, many or a size class.

size	D	V	J	DNA	CDR3
once	-	TRBV27	TRBJ2-7	TGTGCCAGCAGTTTGGGCGCTAGCAGTGGATTTCAAACCGAGCAGTACTTC	CASSLGASSGFQTEQYF
few	-	TRBV7-3	TRBJ2-3	TGTGCCAGCAGCTTAAGTATTGCCCCAGATACGCAGTATTTT	CASSLSIAPDTQYF
-	TRBD1	TRBV29-1	TRBJ1-2	TGCAGCGCCGCGGGACAGGGGGCGAATGGCTACACCTTC	CSAAGQGANGYTF
few	TRBD2	TRBV10-3	TRBJ2-5	TGTGCCATCAGCCCTAGCGGGGGGTCAAGAGAAACCCAGTACTTC	CAISPSGGSRETQYF
few	-	TRBV7-9	TRBJ2-7	TGTGCCAGCAACCAACAGGGACGGAAAATCTACGAGCAGTACTTC	CASNQQGRKIYEQYF
-	-	TRBV6-5	TRBJ1-5	TGTGCCAGCAGTTCGGACGGTCCCGATCTACCCCAGCATTTT	CASSSDGPDLPQHF
-	-	TRBV11-2	TRBJ1-1	TGTGCCAGCAGCCCTACGCAGATTCCTGAAGCTTTCTTT	CASSPTQIPEAFF
-	-	TRBV20-1	TRBJ1-2	TGCAGTGCTGCGCAACAGGGAGTAGGCGGCTACACCTTC	CSAAQQGVGGYTF
-	-	TRBV6-1	TRBJ1-2	TGTGCCAGCAGTCCCCGAGACAGGCCCTATGGCTACACCTTC	CASSPRDRPYGYTF
few	TRBD1	TRBV12-3/TRBV12-4	TRBJ1-5	TGTGCCAGCAGTTTAGGACAGGGGGTTTGGCAGCCCCAGCATTTT	CASSLGQGVWQPQHF
few	-	TRBV24-1	TRBJ1-5	TGTGCCACCAGTCTGAGGGCTACGTGTAGCAATCAGCCCCAGCATTTT	CATSLRATCSNQPQHF
-	TRBD2	TRBV4-2	TRBJ2-3	TGTGCCAGCAGCCAAGTTCGGACTAGCGGGGGTGATACGCAGTATTTT	CASSQVRTSGGDTQYF
-	-	TRBV5-1	TRBJ2-5	TGCGCCAGCAGCCCAGGACAGGCGGGACAAGAGACCCAGTACTTC	CASSPGQAGQETQYF
-	TRBD1	TRBV5-1	TRBJ2-6	TGCGCCAGCAGCTGGACAGGGGCCCACTCTGGGGCCAACGTCCTGACTTTC	CASSWTGAHSGANVLTF
-	TRBD2	TRBV7-8	TRBJ2-5	TGTGCCAGCAGCTTAGCCCTCGTTGGCGGGGGCGGGGGGGAGACCCAGTACTTC	CASSLALVGGGGGETQYF
-	-	TRBV28	TRBJ2-5	TGTGCCAGCAGTTTTTTAGGAATAGGAGAGACCCAGTACTTC	CASSFLGIGETQYF
few	-	TRBV6-5	TRBJ2-3	TGTGCCAGCAGTTACGAGGGGAATACGCAGTATTTT	CASSYEGNTQYF
-	TRBD1	TRBV24-1	TRBJ1-5	TGTGCCACCAGTGATGACAGGGCGCCCAATCAGCCCCAGCATTTT	CATSDDRAPNQPQHF
-	TRBD1	TRBV12-3/TRBV12-4	TRBJ1-1	TGTGCCAGCAGAAAGACAGGGGGTGAAGCTTTCTTT	CASRKTGGEAFF
-	TRBD1	TRBV7-9	TRBJ2-7	TGTGCCAGCAGCTCGACAGGGAAAGGCTACGAGCAGTACTTC	CASSSTGKGYEQYF
-	TRBD2	TRBV28	TRBJ2-3	TGTGCCAGCAGAACCGGACTAGTCGTTCTCACAGATACGCAGTATTTT	CASRTGLVVLTDTQYF
-	-	TRBV9	TRBJ2-3	TGTGCCAGCAGCGTAAGGGGGGGACCAAGGACGGGCACAGATACGCAGTATTTT	CASSVRGGPRTGTDTQYF
-	-	TRBV6-2/TRBV6-3	TRBJ1-1	TGTGCCAGCAGTTACTCGCCGGTGAACACTGAAGCTTTCTTT	CASSYSPVNTEAFF
-	-	TRBV5-6	TRBJ2-1	TGTGCCAGCAGCCTGACGCACCCCAGGACTCGAAGTGGCAATGAGCAGTTCTTC	CASSLTHPRTRSGNEQFF
-	-	TRBV7-2	TRBJ1-5	TGTGCCAGCAGCTGCGGGACACCGGCGGTGTGGCCCCAGCATTTT	CASSCGTPAVWPQHF
-	TRBD2	TRBV12-3/TRBV12-4	TRBJ2-5	TGTGCCAGCAGTCAGACTAGCGGGCGAGAGACCCAGTACTTC	CASSQTSGRETQYF
few	-	TRBV7-2	TRBJ2-3	TGTGCCAGCAGCTCCCCCGTAGGGGCAAGCACAGATACGCAGTATTTT	CASSSPVGASTDTQYF
-	TRBD1	TRBV7-9	TRBJ2-7	TGTGCCAGCAGCTCGTACCGGGACAGACAAACCTACGAGCAGTACTTC	CASSSYRDRQTYEQYF